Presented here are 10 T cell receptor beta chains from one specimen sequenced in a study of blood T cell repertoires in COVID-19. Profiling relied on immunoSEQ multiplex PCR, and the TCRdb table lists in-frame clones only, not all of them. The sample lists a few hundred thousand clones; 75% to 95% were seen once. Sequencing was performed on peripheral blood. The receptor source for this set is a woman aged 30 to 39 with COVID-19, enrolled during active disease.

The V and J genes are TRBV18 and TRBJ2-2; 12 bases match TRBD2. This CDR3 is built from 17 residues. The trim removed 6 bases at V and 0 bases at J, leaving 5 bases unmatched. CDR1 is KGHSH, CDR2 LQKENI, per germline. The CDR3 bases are TGTGCCAGCTCCCTAGGACTAGCGGGATCGAACACCGGGGAGCTGTTTTTT. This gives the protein CASSLGLAGSNTGELFF.

The chain's CDR3 is CASSLAQEETQYF. CDR3 DNA: TGTGCCAGCAGCTTGGCACAGGAAGAGACCCAGTACTTC. The chain carries TRBV5-4 and TRBJ2-5, with D maybe TRBD1 (5 bases). CDR1 and CDR2 (germline): SGHNT, YYREEE (reference sequence). Trimming took off 0 bases at V and 3 bases at J, with 6 bases between the two ends. The CDR3 loop spans 13 amino acids.

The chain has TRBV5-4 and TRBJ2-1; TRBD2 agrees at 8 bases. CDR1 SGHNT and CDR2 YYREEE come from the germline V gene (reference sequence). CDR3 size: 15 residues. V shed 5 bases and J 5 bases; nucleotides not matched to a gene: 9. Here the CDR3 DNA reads TGTGCCAGCAGGAAAACTAGCGGAGTCCACAATGAGCAGTTCTTC. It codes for CASRKTSGVHNEQFF.

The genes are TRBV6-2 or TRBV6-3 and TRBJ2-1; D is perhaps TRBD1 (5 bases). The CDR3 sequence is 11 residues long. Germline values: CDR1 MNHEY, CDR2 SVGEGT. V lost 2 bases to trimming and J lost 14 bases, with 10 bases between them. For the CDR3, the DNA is TGTGCCAGCAGTTACGGGTCCAGGGAGTTCTTC. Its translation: CASSYGSREFF.

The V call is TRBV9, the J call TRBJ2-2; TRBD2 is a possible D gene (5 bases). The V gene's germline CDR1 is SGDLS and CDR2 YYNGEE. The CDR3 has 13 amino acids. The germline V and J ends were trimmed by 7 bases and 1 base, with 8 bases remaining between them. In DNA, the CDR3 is TGTGCCAGCGGAGGAGTGAACACCGGGGAGCTGTTTTTT. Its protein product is CASGGVNTGELFF.

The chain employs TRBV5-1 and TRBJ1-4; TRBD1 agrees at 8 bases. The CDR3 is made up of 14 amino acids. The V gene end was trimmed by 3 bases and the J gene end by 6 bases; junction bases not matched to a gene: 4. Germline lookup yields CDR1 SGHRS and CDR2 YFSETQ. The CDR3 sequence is CASSWTGKDEKLFF. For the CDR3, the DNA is TGCGCCAGCAGCTGGACAGGGAAGGATGAAAAACTGTTTTTT.

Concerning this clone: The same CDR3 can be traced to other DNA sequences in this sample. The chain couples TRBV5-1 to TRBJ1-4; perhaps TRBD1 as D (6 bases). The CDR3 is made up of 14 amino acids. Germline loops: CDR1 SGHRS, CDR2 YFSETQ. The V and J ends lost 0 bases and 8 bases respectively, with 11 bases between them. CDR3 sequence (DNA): TGCGCCAGCAGCTTGGGGGCCACAGGGGAAAAACTGTTTTTT. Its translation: CASSLGATGEKLFF.

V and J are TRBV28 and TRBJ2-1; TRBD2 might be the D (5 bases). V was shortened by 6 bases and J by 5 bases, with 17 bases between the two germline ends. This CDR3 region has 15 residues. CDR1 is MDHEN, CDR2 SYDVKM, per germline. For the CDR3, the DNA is TGTGCCAGCAGAGGACCCATGGACTTACACAATGAGCAGTTCTTC. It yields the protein CASRGPMDLHNEQFF.

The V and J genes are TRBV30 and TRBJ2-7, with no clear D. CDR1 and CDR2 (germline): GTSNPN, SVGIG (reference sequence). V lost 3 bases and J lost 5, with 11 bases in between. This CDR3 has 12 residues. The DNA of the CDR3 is TGTGCCTGGAGGGGCTTACCCCACGAGCAGTACTTC. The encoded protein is CAWRGLPHEQYF.

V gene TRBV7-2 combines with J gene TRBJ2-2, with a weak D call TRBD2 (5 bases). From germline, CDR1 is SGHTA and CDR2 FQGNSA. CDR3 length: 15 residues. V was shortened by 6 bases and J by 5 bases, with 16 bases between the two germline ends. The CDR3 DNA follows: TGTGCCAGCAGTTTCACTAGTTCCTTTACCGGGGAGCTGTTTTTT. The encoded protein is CASSFTSSFTGELFF.